This is a list of T cell receptor beta chains from one sample in a study of shared clonotypes between healthy human individuals. TCRdb's table, derived via immunoSEQ multiplex PCR, lists solely in-frame clones and lacks some. Here the sample spans about 1.5 million clones, approximately 98% being singletons. The sample taken for sequencing was naive CD4+ T cells sorted from blood. The receptors come from a man between 25 and 39 years old in good health. Each CDR3 is given with its conserved first and last residue. A D gene is named only where the DNA matches it firmly. The size entry is marked missing in some rows and otherwise reads once, few, many or a size class.

CDR3: CASSINREGGEQYF
DNA: TGTGCCAGCAGTATCAACAGGGAAGGAGGCGAGCAGTACTTC
size: once
V: TRBV27
J: TRBJ2-7
D: .

CDR3: CASSFRREVTGELFF
DNA: TGTGCCAGCAGCTTTCGGCGGGAGGTTACCGGGGAGCTGTTTTTT
size: .
V: TRBV7-9
J: TRBJ2-2
D: TRBD2

CDR3: CASSLGSGWGQETQYF
DNA: TGCGCCAGCAGCTTGGGTTCAGGGTGGGGACAAGAGACCCAGTACTTC
size: once
V: TRBV5-1
J: TRBJ2-5
D: .

CDR3: CASSQGGGEETQYF
DNA: TGCGCCAGCAGCCAAGGGGGCGGGGAAGAGACCCAGTACTTC
size: .
V: TRBV5-1
J: TRBJ2-5
D: .

CDR3: CASSYQDKGTQYF
DNA: TGTGCCAGCAGTTACCAAGACAAGGGAACCCAGTACTTC
size: .
V: TRBV6-5
J: TRBJ2-5
D: .

CDR3: CASSPLGSNEKLFF
DNA: TGCGCCAGCAGCCCCCTAGGGTCCAATGAAAAACTGTTTTTT
size: .
V: TRBV4-1
J: TRBJ1-4
D: .

CDR3: CASSLSGQVHTEAFF
DNA: TGTGCCAGCAGTTTATCCGGACAGGTTCACACTGAAGCTTTCTTT
size: .
V: TRBV27
J: TRBJ1-1
D: TRBD1

CDR3: CASSVAGGPGNEQFF
DNA: TGTGCCAGTTCGGTAGCGGGAGGGCCTGGCAATGAGCAGTTCTTC
size: .
V: TRBV2
J: TRBJ2-1
D: TRBD2

CDR3: CASTNTFTGELFF
DNA: TGTGCCAGTACAAACACCTTCACCGGGGAGCTGTTTTTT
size: .
V: TRBV19
J: TRBJ2-2
D: .

CDR3: CASSVGVSPTYEQYF
DNA: TGTGCCAGCAGCGTAGGGGTTAGCCCCACCTACGAGCAGTACTTC
size: .
V: TRBV9
J: TRBJ2-7
D: .

CDR3: CASSLDPGGEQFF
DNA: TGTGCCAGCAGCTTAGACCCGGGAGGGGAGCAGTTCTTC
size: .
V: TRBV7-9
J: TRBJ2-1
D: TRBD2

CDR3: CAISGGGYNEQFF
DNA: TGTGCCATCAGTGGAGGGGGGTACAATGAGCAGTTCTTC
size: .
V: TRBV10-3
J: TRBJ2-1
D: .

CDR3: CASSYTGELFF
DNA: TGCGCCAGCAGCTACACCGGGGAGCTGTTTTTT
size: .
V: TRBV5-1
J: TRBJ2-2
D: .

CDR3: CASSASPTPNEQFF
DNA: TGTGCCAGCAGTGCTAGCCCCACCCCCAATGAGCAGTTCTTC
size: once
V: TRBV6-1
J: TRBJ2-1
D: .

CDR3: CASSLGGRDGLTDTQYF
DNA: TGTGCCAGCAGCTTAGGTGGGAGGGACGGACTCACAGATACGCAGTATTTT
size: .
V: TRBV7-2
J: TRBJ2-3
D: TRBD2

CDR3: CASSSLQGTYNEQFF
DNA: TGCGCCAGCAGCTCTTTACAGGGGACGTACAATGAGCAGTTCTTC
size: .
V: TRBV5-1
J: TRBJ2-1
D: TRBD1

CDR3: CASSLELAGGHKEQYF
DNA: TGCGCCAGCAGCTTGGAACTAGCGGGAGGGCATAAGGAGCAGTACTTC
size: .
V: TRBV5-1
J: TRBJ2-7
D: TRBD2

CDR3: CASSLGGTNTGELFF
DNA: TGCGCCAGCAGCTTGGGAGGCACGAACACCGGGGAGCTGTTTTTT
size: .
V: TRBV5-1
J: TRBJ2-2
D: .

CDR3: CASSQEGVSGNTIYF
DNA: TGCGCCAGCAGCCAAGAAGGGGTCTCTGGAAACACCATATATTTT
size: .
V: TRBV4-3
J: TRBJ1-3
D: .

CDR3: CASSSGGGLNTEAFF
DNA: TGCGCCAGCAGCTCCGGCGGGGGATTGAACACTGAAGCTTTCTTT
size: once
V: TRBV5-1
J: TRBJ1-1
D: .

CDR3: CASSWNWGGSGAKNIQYF
DNA: TGTGCCAGCAGCTGGAACTGGGGAGGGTCTGGGGCCAAAAACATTCAGTACTTC
size: .
V: TRBV5-5
J: TRBJ2-4
D: TRBD2

CDR3: CAIRGRDEQYF
DNA: TGTGCCATCAGGGGGCGAGACGAGCAGTACTTC
size: .
V: TRBV10-3
J: TRBJ2-7
D: .